A selection of T cell receptor beta chains follows, all from one sample in a study of CD8 T cells in ankylosing spondylitis. TCRdb re-derived calls from the 5' RACE reads in MiXCR, one entry per CDR3 protein. The sample yields 250,000 to 350,000 distinct CDR3 sequences, less than 25% seen once. Source material: blood, either unsorted or a sorted T cell fraction (not recorded which). The origin of the receptors is a female donor with ankylosing spondylitis or in good health (not recorded which). The CDR3 runs from the conserved cysteine through the conserved F or W. The order of the fields is V gene, J gene, clone size, D gene, CDR3 protein, CDR3 DNA. The D gene is left open where the match is weak. The size field is filled for only some rows; it gives once, few, many or a size class.

TRBV24-1	TRBJ2-2	few	NA	CASQLVTGELFF	TGTGCCTCCCAACTAGTTACCGGGGAGCTGTTTTTT
TRBV7-1	TRBJ2-3	NA	NA	CASGPGILRSTDTQYF	TGTGCCAGCGGCCCTGGGATCCTCAGAAGCACAGATACGCAGTATTTT
TRBV6-4	TRBJ2-1	NA	TRBD2	CASSVIAGGLNEQFF	TGTGCCAGCAGTGTAATAGCGGGAGGGCTCAATGAGCAGTTCTTC
TRBV12-3/TRBV12-4	TRBJ2-7	NA	NA	CASSLGSGLIIEQYF	TGTGCCAGCAGTTTAGGCTCGGGCCTCATTATCGAGCAGTACTTC
TRBV6-2/TRBV6-3	TRBJ2-1	few	NA	CASSFSGGTYNEQFF	TGTGCCAGCAGTTTTAGCGGAGGGACGTACAATGAGCAGTTCTTC
TRBV18	TRBJ1-2	NA	NA	CASSPPLISRYYGYTF	TGTGCCAGCTCACCACCCTTGATCAGTCGTTACTATGGCTACACCTTC
TRBV7-6	TRBJ2-1	few	NA	CASARGAGITNEQFF	TGTGCCAGCGCCCGGGGGGCGGGGATAACCAATGAGCAGTTCTTC
TRBV24-1	TRBJ2-2	NA	NA	CATSRVTNTGELFF	TGTGCCACCTCCCGGGTGACGAACACCGGGGAGCTGTTTTTT
TRBV4-3	TRBJ2-1	few	TRBD2	CASSGILAGVDEQFF	TGCGCCAGCAGCGGCATACTAGCGGGAGTCGATGAGCAGTTCTTC
TRBV30	TRBJ1-2	few	TRBD1	CAWSPGTGGYGYTF	TGTGCCTGGAGTCCCGGGACAGGGGGCTATGGCTACACCTTC
TRBV10-3	TRBJ2-1	NA	TRBD2	CAISEFPGTSGSLWFF	TGTGCCATCAGTGAGTTCCCCGGGACTAGCGGGAGTTTGTGGTTCTTC
TRBV6-1	TRBJ2-2	NA	TRBD2	CASSERVVLAGYTGELFF	TGTGCCAGCAGTGAAAGGGTTGTGCTAGCGGGATACACCGGGGAGCTGTTTTTT
TRBV12-3/TRBV12-4	TRBJ1-1	few	NA	CASTLFQGGTEAFF	TGTGCCAGCACCTTATTCCAGGGTGGCACTGAAGCTTTCTTT
TRBV10-3	TRBJ2-1	many	TRBD1	CAIPRDRDNEQFF	TGTGCCATCCCCCGGGACAGGGACAATGAGCAGTTCTTC
TRBV12-3/TRBV12-4	TRBJ2-5	many	NA	CASSPRLGETQYF	TGTGCCAGCAGTCCACGACTGGGAGAGACCCAGTACTTC
TRBV4-3	TRBJ2-1	many	NA	CASSLFNVEGYNEQFF	TGCGCCAGCAGCCTATTCAATGTAGAGGGATACAATGAGCAGTTCTTC
TRBV6-2/TRBV6-3	TRBJ2-7	once	NA	CASAQQVTYEQYF	TGTGCCAGCGCTCAACAGGTCACCTACGAGCAGTACTTC
TRBV6-5	TRBJ1-1	NA	NA	CASSYTMRSGAEAFF	TGTGCCAGCAGTTACACCATGCGGAGTGGCGCTGAAGCTTTCTTT
TRBV7-2	TRBJ2-7	many	NA	CASSLAGSRTTYEQYF	TGTGCCAGCAGCTTAGCCGGGTCCAGAACAACCTACGAGCAGTACTTC
TRBV29-1	TRBJ1-4	few	NA	CSVEDPRLGSEKLFF	TGCAGCGTTGAAGATCCTAGGTTGGGGTCTGAAAAACTGTTTTTT
TRBV24-1	TRBJ2-1	NA	TRBD2	CATSTSGRRGEQFF	TGTGCCACCAGTACTAGCGGGCGAAGGGGTGAGCAGTTCTTC
TRBV29-1	TRBJ1-1	NA	NA	CSGRGHTNTEAFF	TGCAGCGGGAGAGGGCATACGAACACTGAAGCTTTCTTT
TRBV20-1	TRBJ2-7	NA	NA	CSASPGGSYEQYF	TGCAGTGCTTCCCCCGGAGGCTCCTACGAGCAGTACTTC
TRBV5-1	TRBJ2-7	few	NA	CASSLSGRVDEQYF	TGCGCCAGCAGCTTGAGTGGGAGAGTGGACGAGCAGTACTTC
TRBV29-1	TRBJ1-3	many	NA	CSAEAGNSGNTIYF	TGCAGCGCAGAAGCAGGGAACTCTGGAAACACCATATATTTT
TRBV9	TRBJ2-1	NA	TRBD2	CASNPGGPRNEQFF	TGTGCCAGCAACCCGGGAGGGCCTCGGAATGAGCAGTTCTTC
TRBV4-2	TRBJ2-3	NA	NA	CASSQDRVTDTQYF	TGTGCCAGCAGCCAAGATAGGGTCACGGATACGCAGTATTTT
TRBV28	TRBJ2-1	few	NA	CASRLPGTRTNNEQFF	TGTGCCAGCCGACTCCCCGGGACCCGGACGAACAATGAGCAGTTCTTC
TRBV7-2	TRBJ1-1	few	NA	CASSLVGGNTEAFF	TGTGCCAGCAGCTTAGTTGGGGGGAACACTGAAGCTTTCTTT
TRBV24-1	TRBJ2-1	NA	TRBD2	CATSDFGTSGRDEQFF	TGTGCCACCAGTGATTTTGGGACTAGCGGGAGGGATGAGCAGTTCTTC
TRBV7-9	TRBJ2-3	NA	TRBD1	CASSLEGQGSDTQYF	TGTGCCAGCAGCTTAGAGGGACAGGGGAGCGATACGCAGTATTTT
TRBV25-1	TRBJ1-3	NA	NA	CASSRPSLSGNTIYF	TGTGCCAGCAGTAGACCGAGCTTAAGTGGAAACACCATATATTTT
TRBV6-2/TRBV6-3	TRBJ1-5	NA	NA	CASRREASQPQHF	TGTGCCAGCAGGAGGGAGGCAAGTCAGCCCCAGCATTTT
TRBV7-9	TRBJ1-1	few	TRBD1	CASSFNRGLSTEAFF	TGTGCCAGCAGCTTCAACAGGGGGCTGAGCACTGAAGCTTTCTTT